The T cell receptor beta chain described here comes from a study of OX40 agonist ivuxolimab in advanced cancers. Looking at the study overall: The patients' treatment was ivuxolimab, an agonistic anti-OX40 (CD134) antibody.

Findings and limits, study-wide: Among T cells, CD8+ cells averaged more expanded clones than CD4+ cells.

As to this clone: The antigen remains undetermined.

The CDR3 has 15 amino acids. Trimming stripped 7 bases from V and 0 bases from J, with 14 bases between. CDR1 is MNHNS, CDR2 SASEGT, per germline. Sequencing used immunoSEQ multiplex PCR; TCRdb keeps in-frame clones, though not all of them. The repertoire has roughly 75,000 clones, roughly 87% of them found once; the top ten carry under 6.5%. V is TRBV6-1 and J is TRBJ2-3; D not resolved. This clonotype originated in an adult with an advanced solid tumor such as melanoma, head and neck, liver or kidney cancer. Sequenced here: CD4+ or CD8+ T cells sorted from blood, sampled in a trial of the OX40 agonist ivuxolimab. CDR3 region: CASKVAGASTDTQYF. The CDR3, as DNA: TGTGCCAGCAAGGTGGCCGGAGCTAGCACAGATACGCAGTATTTT.